This T cell receptor (beta chain) derives from a study of glioma-infiltrating T cells. The iRepertoire nested amplicon-rescue multiplex PCR amplified TCR alpha and beta CDR3s from RNA. A single record per CDR3 protein comes from TCRdb applying MiXCR to the multiplex PCR reads. The repertoire consists of some 180,000 distinct CDR3 sequences, with 32% occurring once and the leading ten covering around 20%. Germline CDR1 and CDR2: MNHEY and SMNVEV (reference sequence). With V trimmed by 2 bases and J by 7 bases, 7 bases remained unmatched. The CDR3 has 15 residues. This clonotype was counted a few times. The antigen is unknown. Overall study findings and caveats: Non-neoplastic patients had below-expected tissue-blood divergence, while all gliomas exceeded expectation. CDR3 overlap between tissue and blood was very small.

The source material was glioma tissue, nonneoplastic brain tissue, or PBMCs (not recorded which). The chain couples TRBV27 to TRBJ2-5, with TRBD1 matching over 10 bases. The source is a human donor with low-grade glioma or glioblastoma, undergoing nonglioma brain surgery, or in good health (not recorded which). Here the CDR3 reads CASSLGGQGMGTQYF. The CDR3, as DNA: TGTGCCAGCAGTTTAGGGGGACAGGGGATGGGGACCCAGTACTTC.